These 11 T cell receptor beta chains share one sample of origin, sequenced in a study of blood T cell repertoires in COVID-19 (dated by TCRdb to about 2020). Receptors were amplified or captured by the immunoSEQ multiplex PCR assay. TCRdb provides this immuneACCESS table in a form limited to in-frame rearrangements. Some clones are lacking; in checked studies, under half of them reflect an unresolved V gene, and why the rest are absent is not known. Recorded for this sample are roughly 130,000 clones; roughly 83% of them occurred a single time. Of the sample, roughly 9.2% is held by the ten largest clones. Material for sequencing was PBMCs or T cells enriched from blood (not recorded which). Receptors were obtained from a man aged 45-65 years who had recovered from COVID-19.

The chain uses TRBV4-3 and TRBJ1-5; D is perhaps TRBD1 (6 bases). The ends were cut back, 1 base at V and 2 bases at J, with 21 bases in the middle. CDR1 and CDR2 (germline): LGHNA, YSLEER. This CDR3 is built from 19 residues. The CDR3 protein is CASSQAGHRAPGGNQPQHF. DNA for the CDR3: TGCGCCAGCAGCCAAGCGGGACACAGAGCCCCTGGGGGCAATCAGCCCCAGCATTTT.

This clone was observed a handful of times. J is TRBJ1-1 and V is TRBV19; the D gene is possibly TRBD1 (5 bases). V was clipped by 2 bases and J by 7 bases, with 23 bases between them. CDR3 size: 17 residues. The V gene's germline CDR1 is LNHDA and CDR2 SQIVND (reference sequence). CDR3 sequence (DNA): TGTGCCAGTAGTATACTCCCTGGGACTACCCGCGGCGTTGAAGCTTTCTTT. This codes for CASSILPGTTRGVEAFF.

The rearrangement links TRBV9 to TRBJ1-2, with D tentatively TRBD1 (5 bases). In germline, CDR1 is SGDLS, CDR2 YYNGEE. V was trimmed by 0 bases and J by 2 bases, leaving 17 bases between them. The CDR3 contains 17 residues. As DNA, the CDR3 is TGTGCCAGCAGCGTAGGCAGATTAGGGGTCGCGAACTATGGCTACACCTTC. Its translation: CASSVGRLGVANYGYTF.

The chain recombines TRBV5-5 with TRBJ2-7; 7 positions match TRBD1. J lost 5 bases, V lost 2 bases, and 4 bases had no gene match. Germline CDR1 SGHKS, CDR2 YYEKEE (reference sequence). CDR3 length equals 13 residues. The CDR3 loop is CASSLQGIHEQYF. CDR3 DNA: TGTGCCAGCAGCTTACAGGGGATCCACGAGCAGTACTTC.

This clone has a handful of counts. The chain links TRBV7-2 to TRBJ1-2, with a tentative D call TRBD1 (6 bases). CDR3 length: 15 residues. The V and J ends lost 4 bases and 6 bases respectively, with 18 bases between them. Germline assignment: CDR1 SGHTA and CDR2 FQGNSA. The chain's CDR3 is CASSSGPQGSHGYTF. In DNA, the CDR3 is TGTGCCAGCAGCTCGGGACCACAGGGAAGCCATGGCTACACCTTC.

The chain carries TRBV4-1 and TRBJ2-2; D remains unclear. Trimming removed 1 base from V and 1 base from J, with 10 bases in between. Germline V gene sequence: CDR1 MGHRA, CDR2 YSYEKL. This CDR3 has 16 amino acids. The DNA for the CDR3 is TGCGCCAGCAGCCAAGTCTTATCCAGGAACACCGGGGAGCTGTTTTTT. This gives the protein CASSQVLSRNTGELFF.

The CDR3 region is CASSEGPLDNSPLHF. CDR3 bases: TGTGCCAGCAGTGAGGGGCCGTTAGATAATTCACCCCTCCACTTT. The chain uses TRBV2 and TRBJ1-6; D may be TRBD1 (5 bases). The ends were cut back, 3 bases at V and 5 bases at J, with 11 bases in the middle. CDR1 SNHLY and CDR2 FYNNEI come from the germline V gene. This CDR3 spans 15 amino acids.

This sequence joins TRBV5-6 and TRBJ2-1; 7 nucleotides match TRBD1. Germline V gives CDR1 SGHDT, CDR2 YYEEEE. The CDR3 is 15 amino acids. J gave up 4 bases and V 5 bases, and 9 bases lay outside the gene matches. DNA for the CDR3: TGTGCCAGCAGACTCGACAGGGCTGGGTACAATGAGCAGTTCTTC. Encoded protein: CASRLDRAGYNEQFF.

The chain employs TRBV10-1 and TRBJ2-5, with TRBD1 as a possible D gene (6 bases). CDR1 is WNHNN and CDR2 is SYGVQD in the germline V gene (reference sequence). Trimming pared 3 bases from V and 2 bases from J, leaving 13 bases between. CDR3 size: 15 residues. For the CDR3, the DNA is TGCGCCAGCAGTGACCAGGGGTCGGCTCAAGAGACCCAGTACTTC. It is translated as CASSDQGSAQETQYF.

The chain links TRBV27 to TRBJ1-5; D is possibly TRBD1 (6 bases). The germline V and J ends were trimmed by 0 bases and 5 bases, with 11 bases remaining between them. Germline CDR1 and CDR2: MNHEY and SMNVEV (reference sequence). The CDR3 loop spans 15 amino acids. The CDR3 protein is CASSLSGRGDQPQHF. The CDR3 DNA is TGTGCCAGCAGTTTATCGGGCAGGGGCGATCAGCCCCAGCATTTT.

The rearrangement uses TRBV19 and TRBJ2-3; 7 nucleotides match TRBD2. J lost 1 base, V lost 6 bases, and 13 bases had no gene match. Germline V lookup: CDR1 LNHDA, CDR2 SQIVND (reference sequence). This CDR3 comprises 17 residues. The CDR3 DNA follows: TGTGCCAGTAGCCCCGCCTTTACTAGCGCTGGCACAGATACGCAGTATTTT. Encoded protein: CASSPAFTSAGTDTQYF.